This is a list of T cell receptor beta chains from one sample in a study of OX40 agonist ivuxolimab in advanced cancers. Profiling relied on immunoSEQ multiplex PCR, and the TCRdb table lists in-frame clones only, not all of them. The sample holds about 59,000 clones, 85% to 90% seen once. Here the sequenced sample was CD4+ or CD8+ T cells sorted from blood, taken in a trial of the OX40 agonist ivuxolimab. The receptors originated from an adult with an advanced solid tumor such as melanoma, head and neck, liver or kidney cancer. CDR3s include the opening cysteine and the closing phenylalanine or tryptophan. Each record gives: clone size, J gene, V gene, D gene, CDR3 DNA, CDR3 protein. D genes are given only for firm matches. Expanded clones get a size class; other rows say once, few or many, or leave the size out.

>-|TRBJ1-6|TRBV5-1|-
TGCGCCAGCAGCGCCACAGCGAATTCACCCCTCCACTTT
CASSATANSPLHF
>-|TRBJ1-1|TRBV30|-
TGTGCCTGGAGTGTGTTAGGGGGGGCGAACACTGAAGCTTTCTTT
CAWSVLGGANTEAFF
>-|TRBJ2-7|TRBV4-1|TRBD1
TGCGCCAGCAGCCAACCCGGGACAGGGAGATACGAGCAGTACTTC
CASSQPGTGRYEQYF
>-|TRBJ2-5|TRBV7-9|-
TGTGCCAGCAGCTTATACGGGGAAGAGACCCAGTACTTC
CASSLYGEETQYF
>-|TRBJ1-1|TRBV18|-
TGTGCCAGCTCCCCCTTGATTTCGCATCCTGAAGCTTTCTTT
CASSPLISHPEAFF
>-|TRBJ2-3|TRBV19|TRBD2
TGTGCCAGTAACTCGGGAGGGCCCCCAGATACGCAGTATTTT
CASNSGGPPDTQYF
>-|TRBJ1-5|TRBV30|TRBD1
TGTGCCTGGAGTTTTACAGGGGCTCAGCCCCAGCATTTT
CAWSFTGAQPQHF
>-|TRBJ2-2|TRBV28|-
TGTGCCAGCAGTTTATCAGGGACCGGGGAGCTGTTTTTT
CASSLSGTGELFF
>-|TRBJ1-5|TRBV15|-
TGTGCCACCAGCAGAGATGGCAGGGGAGGTCAGCCCCAGCATTTT
CATSRDGRGGQPQHF
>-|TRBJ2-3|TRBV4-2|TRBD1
TGTGCCAGCAGCCCCGGACAGGGGGTACGGGATACGCAGTATTTT
CASSPGQGVRDTQYF
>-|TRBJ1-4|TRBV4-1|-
TGCGCCAGCAGCCAAGAGAGGTCCACCCCCTCCAGATGGGAAAAACTGTTTTTT
CASSQERSTPSRWEKLFF
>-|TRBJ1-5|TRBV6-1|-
TGTGCCAGCACTCTGGGGAACAATCAGCCCCAGCATTTT
CASTLGNNQPQHF
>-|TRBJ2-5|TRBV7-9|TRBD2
TGTGCCAGCAGCTTAGGTTGGCGGGGGGGCGTTCGGGAGACCCAGTACTTC
CASSLGWRGGVRETQYF
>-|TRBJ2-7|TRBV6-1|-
TGTGCCAGCAGCCGGGACATCATCTACGAGCAGTACTTC
CASSRDIIYEQYF
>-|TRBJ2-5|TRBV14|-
TGTGCCAGCAGCCAAGCGTGGGCAGGGGCTGGGGAGACCCAGTACTTC
CASSQAWAGAGETQYF
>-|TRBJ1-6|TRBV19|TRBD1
TGTGCCAGTAGAAGTCTTTGGACAGGGGTTGATTCACCCCTCCACTTT
CASRSLWTGVDSPLHF
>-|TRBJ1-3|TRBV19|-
TGTGCCAGTGCCGGCCAAGTGACGCCTGGAAACACCATATATTTT
CASAGQVTPGNTIYF
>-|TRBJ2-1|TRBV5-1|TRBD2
TGCGCCAGCATCAGGGGTAGCGGGGAAAATGAGCAGTTCTTC
CASIRGSGENEQFF
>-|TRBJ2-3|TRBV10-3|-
TGTGCCATCAGTGGTCACCCTACTAGTCCCGCGGAAGGTACGCAGTATTTT
CAISGHPTSPAEGTQYF
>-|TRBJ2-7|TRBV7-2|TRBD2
TGTGCCAGCAGCTTGCTACCTAGCGGGAGCTACGAGCAGTACTTC
CASSLLPSGSYEQYF
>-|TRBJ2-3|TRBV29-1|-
TGCAGCGTTGACACAGATACGCAGTATTTT
CSVDTDTQYF
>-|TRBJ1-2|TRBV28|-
TGTGCCAGCAGTTTAGAATCACTACAGGGAGGTGGTGGCTACACCTTC
CASSLESLQGGGGYTF
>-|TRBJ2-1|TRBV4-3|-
TGCGCCAGCAGCCAAGTCTTAGGGTGGGATGAGCAGTTCTTC
CASSQVLGWDEQFF
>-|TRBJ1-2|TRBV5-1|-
TGCGCCAGCAGCTTGTCTGGGTCTGGCTACACCTTC
CASSLSGSGYTF
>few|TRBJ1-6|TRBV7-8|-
TGTGCCAGCAGCTTAGTGGGGAGGGGTAATTCACCCCTCCACTTT
CASSLVGRGNSPLHF
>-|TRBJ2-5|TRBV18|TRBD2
TGTGCCAGCTCACTAGCGGGAGGACGAGAGACCCAGTACTTC
CASSLAGGRETQYF
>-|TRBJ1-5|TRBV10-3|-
TGTGCCGTCCGGGCCGATAGCAATCAGCCCCAGCATTTT
CAVRADSNQPQHF
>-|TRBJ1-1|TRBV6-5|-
TGTGCCAGCAGTTACTCGGTTGGCCTAGAGAACACTGAAGCTTTCTTT
CASSYSVGLENTEAFF
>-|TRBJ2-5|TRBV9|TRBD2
TGTGCCAGCAGCGCGACCGGGACTAGCGGGAGGGCCATAGAGACCCAGTACTTC
CASSATGTSGRAIETQYF
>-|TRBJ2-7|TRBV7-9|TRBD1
TGTGCCAGCAGCTTAGAGGACAGGGGTTTGGACTTC
CASSLEDRGLDF
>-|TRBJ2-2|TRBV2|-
TGTGCCAGCAGTCGGATGAACACCGGGGAGCTGTTTTTT
CASSRMNTGELFF
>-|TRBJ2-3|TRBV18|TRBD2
TGTGCCAGCTCACCCCCAGGGCTAGCGGCCACAGATACGCAGTATTTT
CASSPPGLAATDTQYF
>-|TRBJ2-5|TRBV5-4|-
TGTGCCAGCAGCTTGGCCATGAGGGTTGGGGTGGAGACCCAGTACTTC
CASSLAMRVGVETQYF
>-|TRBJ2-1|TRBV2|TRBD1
TGTGCCAGCAGTGAACAGGGACAGGGGCGCTACAATGAGCAGTTCTTC
CASSEQGQGRYNEQFF
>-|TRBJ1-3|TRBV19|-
TGTGCCAGTAGTTTGGGGACGAGGAACACCATATATTTT
CASSLGTRNTIYF
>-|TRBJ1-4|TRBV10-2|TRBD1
TGCGCCAGCAGAGAGGGACAGGGAGGAAAACTGTTTTTT
CASREGQGGKLFF
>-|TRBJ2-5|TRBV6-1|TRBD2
TGTGCCAGCAGTGGGCGAGGACTAGCGGGAAGGGGTCAAGAGACCCAGTACTTC
CASSGRGLAGRGQETQYF
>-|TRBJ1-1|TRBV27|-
TGTGCCAGCAGTCGAACGGTGAACACTGAAGCTTTCTTT
CASSRTVNTEAFF
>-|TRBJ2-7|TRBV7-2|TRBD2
TGTGCCAGCAGCTGGGGACTAGCGGGAGCTCAAGAGCAGTACTTC
CASSWGLAGAQEQYF
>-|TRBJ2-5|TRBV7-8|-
TGTGCCAGCAGCCCCCCTCTCAGGGCCGCGGGAGAGACCCAGTACTTC
CASSPPLRAAGETQYF
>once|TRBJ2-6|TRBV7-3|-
TGTGCCAGCAGCTTCCGGGCGGTGGCCCCTGGGGCCAACGTCCTGACTTTC
CASSFRAVAPGANVLTF
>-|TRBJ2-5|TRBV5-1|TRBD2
TGCGCCAGCAGCACGAGACTAGCGGGGGAGGAGACCCAGTACTTC
CASSTRLAGEETQYF
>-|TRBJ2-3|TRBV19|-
TGTGCCAGTATGGGGTACACAGATACGCAGTATTTT
CASMGYTDTQYF
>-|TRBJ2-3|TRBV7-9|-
TGTGCCAGTTCGGGTTCGGTAGCCGATACGCAGTATTTT
CASSGSVADTQYF
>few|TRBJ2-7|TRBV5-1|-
TGCGCCAGCAGCTTGGCACCGGGGAGTTCCTACGAGCAGTACTTC
CASSLAPGSSYEQYF
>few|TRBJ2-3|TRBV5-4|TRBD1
TGTGCCAGCAGCTTGGTCAGGGGGCGCGACGATACGCAGTATTTT
CASSLVRGRDDTQYF
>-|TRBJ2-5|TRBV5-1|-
TGCGCCAGCAGAATGACCGGGGAGACCCAGTACTTC
CASRMTGETQYF
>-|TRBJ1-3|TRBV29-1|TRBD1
TGCAGCGGCCTGACAGGGGGAGGAAACACCATATATTTT
CSGLTGGGNTIYF
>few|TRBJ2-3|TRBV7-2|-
TGTGCCAGCAGCGCCATGGCCCCGCCAGATACGCAGTATTTT
CASSAMAPPDTQYF
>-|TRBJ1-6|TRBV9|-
TGTGCCAGCAGCGTATCTCAGTCCAATTCACCCCTCCACTTT
CASSVSQSNSPLHF
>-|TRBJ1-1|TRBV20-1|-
TGCAGCCCACGGCGGAACACTGAAGCTTTCTTT
CSPRRNTEAFF
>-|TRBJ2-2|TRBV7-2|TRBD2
TGTGCCAGCCGGCGGGGGGCGGGCACCGGGGAGCTGTTTTTT
CASRRGAGTGELFF
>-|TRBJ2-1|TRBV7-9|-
TGTGCCAGCATTCCGACTGGGAGTTCCTACAATGAGCAGTTCTTC
CASIPTGSSYNEQFF
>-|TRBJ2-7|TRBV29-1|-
TGCAGCGTTGTTTTGGATTACGAGCAGTACTTC
CSVVLDYEQYF
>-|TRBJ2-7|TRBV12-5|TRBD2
TGTGCTAGTGGCCTCGGGACTAGCGATTCCTACGAGCAGTACTTC
CASGLGTSDSYEQYF